This T cell receptor (beta chain) was obtained from a study of T cell responses to AZD1222 COVID-19 vaccine. Profiling relied on immunoSEQ multiplex PCR, and the TCRdb table lists in-frame clones only, not all of them. This table has roughly 120,000 clones, over 90% appearing once. CDR1 is ENHRY, CDR2 SYGVKD, per germline. The CDR3 covers 17 residues. Trimming shortened V by 1 base and J by 6 bases, and 18 bases separated the two germline ends. V gene TRBV10-3 combines with J gene TRBJ1-4, with D possibly TRBD1 on 6 matching bases. Source: peripheral blood, taken on day 0 of AZD1222 vaccination. This receptor was obtained from an adult in good health. The CDR3 nucleotides read TGTGCCATCAGTGAGTGGGGCAGGGGAGGAGGTGATGAAAAACTGTTTTTT. This codes for CAISEWGRGGGDEKLFF.